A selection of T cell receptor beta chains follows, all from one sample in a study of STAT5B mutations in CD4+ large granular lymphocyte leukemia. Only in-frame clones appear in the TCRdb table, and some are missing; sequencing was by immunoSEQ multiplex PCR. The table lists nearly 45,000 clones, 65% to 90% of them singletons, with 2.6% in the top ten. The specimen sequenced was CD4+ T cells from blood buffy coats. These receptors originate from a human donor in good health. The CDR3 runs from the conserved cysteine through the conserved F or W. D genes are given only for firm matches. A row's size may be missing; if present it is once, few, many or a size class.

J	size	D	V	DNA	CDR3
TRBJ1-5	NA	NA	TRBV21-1	TGTGCCAGCAGCACCCAAGAGAACCGACAGGGGGTGTATCAGCCCCAGCATTTT	CASSTQENRQGVYQPQHF
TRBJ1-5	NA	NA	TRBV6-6	TGTGCCAGCAGTGACCTTGGCCCCCAGCATTTT	CASSDLGPQHF
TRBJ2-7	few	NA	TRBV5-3	TGTGCCAGAAGCGCGACAGGTCATACCTACGAGCAGTACTTC	CARSATGHTYEQYF
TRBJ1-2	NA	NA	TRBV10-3	TGTGCCATCAGTGCTGCAGGGGCCGGGTTAGGGGACTATGGCTACACCTTC	CAISAAGAGLGDYGYTF
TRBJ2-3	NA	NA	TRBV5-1	TGCGCCAGCAGCTTGGACGGGAGAACCACAGATACGCAGTATTTT	CASSLDGRTTDTQYF
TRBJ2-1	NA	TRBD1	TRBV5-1	TGCGCCAGCCGACCCGGGACAGGGGAACGGAATGAGCAGTTCTTC	CASRPGTGERNEQFF
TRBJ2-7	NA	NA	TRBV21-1	TGTGCCAGGCAGACGGACAGGAGAACCTACGAGCAGTACTTC	CARQTDRRTYEQYF
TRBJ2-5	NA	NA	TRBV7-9	TGTGCCAGCAGCGCAGGGGTCCTATACCAAGAGACCCAGTACTTC	CASSAGVLYQETQYF
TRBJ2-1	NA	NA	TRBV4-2	TGTGCCAGCAGCCAAGGCACTACCAATGAGCAGTTCTTC	CASSQGTTNEQFF
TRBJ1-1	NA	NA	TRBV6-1	TGTGCCAGCCGCGCCACAGGGAACACTGAAGCTTTCTTT	CASRATGNTEAFF
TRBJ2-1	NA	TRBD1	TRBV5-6	TGTGCCAGCAGCTTGCCACTACCCGGGACAGCGCATGAGCAGTTCTTC	CASSLPLPGTAHEQFF
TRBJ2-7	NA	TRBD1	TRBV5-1	TGCGCCAGCAGCTGGACCGGGACAGGAACCAACGAGCAGTACTTC	CASSWTGTGTNEQYF
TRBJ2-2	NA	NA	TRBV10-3	TGTGCCATCAGTGAATACCCTCGCAGGCTACGCAAAGTCGCCGGGGAGCTGTTTTTT	CAISEYPRRLRKVAGELFF